A single sample gave rise to the 8 T cell receptor beta chains below, sequenced in a study of control samples from healthy donors and cancer patients (dated by TCRdb to 2018 to 2020). Libraries were prepared through the immunoSEQ multiplex PCR assay. The table was pulled from immuneACCESS by TCRdb, which kept in-frame rearrangements only. Such tables lose some clones; where checked, under half of the loss comes from unresolved V genes, and the rest has no known cause. The sample table contains 150,000 or so clones; only one count was recorded for about nine tenths of them. The leading ten clones occupy around 5.8% of the sample. Sequences were obtained from blood. All receptors come from a man aged 18-30 years in good health.

This clone appeared a few times. This sequence joins TRBV10-1 and TRBJ1-5; D unresolved. This CDR3 is 11 amino acids long. V was cut by 7 bases and J by 6 bases, with 7 bases left in between. Germline CDR1 and CDR2: WNHNN and SYGVQD (reference sequence). CDR3 sequence (DNA): TGCGCCAGCATTCGACTTCAGCCCCAGCATTTT. Translated, it gives CASIRLQPQHF.

Comments on this clone: Other DNA sequences in this specimen translate into the identical CDR3. The J gene is TRBJ2-3, the V gene TRBV11-2; 8 nucleotides agree with TRBD2. Trimming cost V 2 bases and J 6 bases; bases outside gene matches: 10. The CDR3 has 16 amino acids. Germline CDR1 reads SGHAT; CDR2 reads FQNNGV. CDR3 amino acids: CASSLIGAGGEDTQYF. CDR3 sequence (DNA): TGTGCCAGCAGCTTAATCGGGGCGGGGGGTGAGGATACGCAGTATTTT.

The chain has TRBV29-1 and TRBJ1-1; D uncertain. The CDR3 has 12 residues. V lost 5 bases and J lost 1, with 8 bases in between. Germline CDR1 and CDR2: SQVTM and ANQGSEA. The DNA of the CDR3 is TGCAGCGTTCTCCTACAGAACACTGAAGCTTTCTTT. As protein: CSVLLQNTEAFF. Variable domain in full (rest from reference TRBV29-1 and TRBJ1-1): SAVISQKPSRDICQRGTSLTIQCQVDSQVTMMFWYRQQPGQSLTLIATANQGSEATYESGFVIDKFPISRPNLTFSTLTVSNMSPEDSSIYLCSVLLQNTEAFFGQGTRLTVV.

The CDR3 region has the DNA TGTGCCAGCAGTTACGGGGACACTCTCCAAGAGACCCAGTACTTC. Its translation is CASSYGDTLQETQYF. The rearrangement uses TRBV6-5 and TRBJ2-5; D may be TRBD1 (6 bases). The CDR3 runs 15 residues. Per germline, CDR1 MNHEY and CDR2 SVGAGI. V was pared by 2 bases and J by 1 base, with 11 bases between.

For the CDR3, the DNA is TGTGCCAGTAGTATCCGGCGGAGGCCCACAGATACGCAGTATTTT. Translating gives CASSIRRRPTDTQYF. The J gene is TRBJ2-3, the V gene TRBV19, with D perhaps TRBD2 (5 bases). This CDR3 has 15 amino acids. The V and J ends lost 3 bases and 2 bases respectively, with 12 bases between them. Germline V CDR1 and CDR2: LNHDA, SQIVND (reference sequence).

This chain connects TRBV11-2 to TRBJ1-3; D unclear. The CDR3 has 14 residues. Germline CDR1 SGHAT, CDR2 FQNNGV. The V end lost 5 bases, the J end lost 0 bases, and 8 bases lay between the germline ends. The CDR3 DNA is TGTGCCAGCAGCAGACCCCGCTCTGGAAACACCATATATTTT. This sequence encodes CASSRPRSGNTIYF.

This clone was seen only a few times. This sequence joins TRBV2 and TRBJ2-7; D is uncertain. Germline-derived CDR1 and CDR2 are SNHLY and FYNNEI. The germline V and J ends were trimmed by 3 bases and 7 bases, with 13 bases remaining between them. CDR3 size: 13 residues. The CDR3 sequence: CASSDYSLSEQYF. DNA for the CDR3: TGTGCCAGCAGTGATTATTCCCTGAGTGAGCAGTACTTC.

This clone was picked up a small number of times. V usage is TRBV7-9 and J usage is TRBJ1-2; maybe TRBD1 (6 bases). From germline, CDR1 is SEHNR and CDR2 FQNEAQ (reference sequence). V was shortened by 3 bases and J by 0 bases, with 14 bases between the two germline ends. The CDR3 sequence is 16 residues long. The CDR3 loop reads CASSFGGGGTNYGYTF. CDR3 bases: TGTGCCAGCAGCTTCGGAGGTGGGGGCACTAACTATGGCTACACCTTC.